This T cell receptor beta chain was captured by sequencing in a study of low-dose radiotherapy and immunotherapy resistance in tumors. Study information: For Cohort 1, fractions of 0.5 Gy were given every 2 weeks, reaching 6.5 Gy overall.

With 3 bases clipped from V and 2 bases from J, the junction kept 2 bases outside the gene matches. Per germline, CDR1 DFQATT and CDR2 SNEGSKA (reference sequence). CDR3 length equals 13 residues. Primers targeting TRAV and TRBV primed first-strand cDNA, covering alpha and beta chains. The TCRs were subjected to amplification over roughly 18 PCR cycles employing a constant-region primer in conjunction with a V-primer adapter. TCRdb fed the reads into MiXCR, producing one record per CDR3 protein. The sample shows 80,000 to 95,000 distinct CDR3 sequences, under 9.5% of them seen only once. This clonotype occurred many times. The time point denotes: before trial treatment. Low-dose radiotherapy, low-dose cyclophosphamide, aspirin, ipilimumab and nivolumab were all given to the donors.

Sequenced here: PBMCs, sampled before treatment. The clonotype comes from a male donor with prostate cancer. The V gene is TRBV20-1, the J gene TRBJ2-5; TRBD2 matches 8 bases. CDR3 loop: CSASSSGQETQYF. CDR3 DNA: TGCAGTGCTAGTTCTAGCGGGCAAGAGACCCAGTACTTC.